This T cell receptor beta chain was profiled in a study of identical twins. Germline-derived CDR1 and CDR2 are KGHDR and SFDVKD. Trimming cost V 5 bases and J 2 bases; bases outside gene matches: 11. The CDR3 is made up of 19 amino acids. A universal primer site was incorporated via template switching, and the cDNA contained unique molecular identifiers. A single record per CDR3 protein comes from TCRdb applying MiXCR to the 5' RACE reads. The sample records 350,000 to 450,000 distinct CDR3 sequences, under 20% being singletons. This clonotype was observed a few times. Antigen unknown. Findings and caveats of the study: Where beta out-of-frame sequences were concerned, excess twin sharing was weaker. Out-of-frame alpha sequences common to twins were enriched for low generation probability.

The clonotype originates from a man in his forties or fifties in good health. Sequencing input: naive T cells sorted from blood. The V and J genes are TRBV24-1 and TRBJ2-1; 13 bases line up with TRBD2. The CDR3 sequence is CATSGITSGRAGAYNEQFF. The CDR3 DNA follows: TGTGCCACCAGTGGAATTACTAGCGGGAGGGCCGGCGCCTACAATGAGCAGTTCTTC.